The clone carrying this T cell receptor (beta chain) was detected only a few times. This sample is part of a study of blood T cell repertoires in COVID-19. As for the study in general: The origin of the acute and convalescent COVID-19 samples was the United States, Italy and Spain.

How the authors handled the data: Amplification from reference gene primers served as the basis for estimated nucleated cell counts. Measured with immunoSEQ multiplex PCR; TCRdb has only the in-frame clones, and not every one. D and trimming come from the DNA, and the V and J calls and clone size come from that table. Altogether 75,000 to 80,000 clones are present, approximately 85% being singletons, with the ten largest covering roughly 9.7%. The sequencing sample was made of peripheral blood. This sequence was found in a man aged 60-69 years with COVID-19, enrolled during active disease.

CDR3 sequence (DNA): TGTGCCAGCAGTGTGGGGCACCCCGACAACTATGGCTACACCTTC. Protein product: CASSVGHPDNYGYTF. The V call is TRBV28, the J call TRBJ1-2, with D maybe TRBD1 (5 bases). V dropped 5 bases and J dropped 2 bases, with 15 bases sitting between them. The germline CDR1 and CDR2 sequences are MDHEN and SYDVKM. This CDR3 is built from 15 residues.